Here is one TCR beta chain with its context. The data were obtained in a study of beta chain features in type 1 diabetes. Reverse transcribing all isolated RNA meant expressed TCRB transcripts were sequenced. The data were produced by immunoSEQ multiplex PCR, yet TCRdb's version contains in-frame clones alone and is incomplete. The sample has 200,000 to 250,000 clones; roughly 9.6% are singletons. In germline, CDR1 is SGHTA, CDR2 FQGNSA. The CDR3 consists of 15 residues. Trimming shortened V by 1 base and J by 4 bases, and 11 bases separated the two germline ends. This sequence originates from a woman under 30 in good health. J is TRBJ2-1 and V is TRBV7-2, with a weak D call TRBD2 (6 bases). Sequencing was carried out using naive CD4+ T cells from blood. CDR3: CASSLDSGGYNEQFF. The CDR3 nucleotides read TGTGCCAGCAGCTTAGATAGCGGAGGTTACAATGAGCAGTTCTTC.